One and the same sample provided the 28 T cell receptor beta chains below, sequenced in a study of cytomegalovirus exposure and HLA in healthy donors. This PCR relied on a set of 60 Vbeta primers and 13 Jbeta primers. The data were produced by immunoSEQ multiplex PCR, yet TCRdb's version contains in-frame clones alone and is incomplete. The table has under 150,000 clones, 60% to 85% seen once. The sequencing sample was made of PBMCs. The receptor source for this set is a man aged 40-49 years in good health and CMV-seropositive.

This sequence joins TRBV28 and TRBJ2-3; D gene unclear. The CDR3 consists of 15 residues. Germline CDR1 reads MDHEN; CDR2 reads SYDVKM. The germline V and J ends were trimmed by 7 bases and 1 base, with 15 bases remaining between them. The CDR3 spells CASIPGGTRTDTQYF. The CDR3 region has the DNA TGTGCCAGCATCCCCGGCGGAACACGCACAGATACGCAGTATTTT.

CDR3 amino acids: CATSNREAYEQYF. The CDR3 nucleotides read TGTGCCACCAGCAACAGGGAAGCCTACGAGCAGTACTTC. This rearrangement joins TRBV15 to TRBJ2-7; possible D gene TRBD1, 6 bases. Germline lookup yields CDR1 LNHNV and CDR2 YYDKDF (reference sequence). V shed 4 bases and J shed 2 bases, with 9 bases lying between them. CDR3 length: 13 residues.

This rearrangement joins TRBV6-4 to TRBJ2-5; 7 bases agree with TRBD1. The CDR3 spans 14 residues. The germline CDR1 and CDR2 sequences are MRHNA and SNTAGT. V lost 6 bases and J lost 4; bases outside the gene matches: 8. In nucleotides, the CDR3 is TGTGCCAGCAGGGACGACAGGGACGGAGAGACCCAGTACTTC. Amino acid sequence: CASRDDRDGETQYF.

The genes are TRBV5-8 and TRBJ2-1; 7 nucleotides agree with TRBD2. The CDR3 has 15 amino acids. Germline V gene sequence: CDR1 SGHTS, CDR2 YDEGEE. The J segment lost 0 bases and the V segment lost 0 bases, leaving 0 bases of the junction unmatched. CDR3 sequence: CASSLGGSSYNEQFF. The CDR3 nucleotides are TGTGCCAGCAGCTTGGGCGGGAGCTCCTACAATGAGCAGTTCTTC.

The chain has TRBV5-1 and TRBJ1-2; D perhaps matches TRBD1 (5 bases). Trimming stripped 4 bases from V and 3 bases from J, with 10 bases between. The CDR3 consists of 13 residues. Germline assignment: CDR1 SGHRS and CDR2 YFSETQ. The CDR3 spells CASSQGRDYGYTF. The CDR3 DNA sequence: TGCGCCAGCAGCCAGGGAAGGGACTATGGCTACACCTTC.

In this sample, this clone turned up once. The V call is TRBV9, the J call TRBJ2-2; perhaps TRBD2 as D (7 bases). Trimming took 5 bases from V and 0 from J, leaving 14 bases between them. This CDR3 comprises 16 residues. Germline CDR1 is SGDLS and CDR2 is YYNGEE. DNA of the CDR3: TGTGCCAGCAGGAGTGGGGGGGGCACGAACACCGGGGAGCTGTTTTTT. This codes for CASRSGGGTNTGELFF.

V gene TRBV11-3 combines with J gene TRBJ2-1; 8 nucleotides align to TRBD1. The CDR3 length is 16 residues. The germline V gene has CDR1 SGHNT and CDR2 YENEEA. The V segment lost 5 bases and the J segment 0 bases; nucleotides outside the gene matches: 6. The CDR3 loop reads CASSLGQAASYNEQFF. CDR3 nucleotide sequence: TGTGCCAGCAGCCTGGGACAGGCAGCCTCCTACAATGAGCAGTTCTTC.

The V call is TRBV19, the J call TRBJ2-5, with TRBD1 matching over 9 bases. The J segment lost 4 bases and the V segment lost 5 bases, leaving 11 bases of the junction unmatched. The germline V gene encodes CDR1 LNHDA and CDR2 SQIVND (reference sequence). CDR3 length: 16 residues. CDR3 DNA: TGTGCCAGTAGTGGCAAGACAGGGGGGACCCGAGAGACCCAGTACTTC. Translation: CASSGKTGGTRETQYF.

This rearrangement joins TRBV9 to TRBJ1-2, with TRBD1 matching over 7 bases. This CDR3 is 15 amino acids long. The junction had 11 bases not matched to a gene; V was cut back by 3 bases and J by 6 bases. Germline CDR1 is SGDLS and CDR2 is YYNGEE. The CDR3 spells CASSAWTGRVDGYTF. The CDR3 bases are TGTGCCAGCAGCGCGTGGACAGGTAGGGTCGATGGCTACACCTTC.

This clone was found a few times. The CDR3, as DNA: TGTGCCAGCAGTTACTCCCGGACAGGGCGCACTGAAGCTTTCTTT. Protein product: CASSYSRTGRTEAFF. V is TRBV6-6 and J is TRBJ1-1; 8 bases are shared with TRBD1. There are 15 residues in the CDR3. The germline CDR1 and CDR2 sequences are MNHNY and SVGAGI (reference sequence). The ends lost 0 bases at V and 4 bases at J; junction bases unmatched: 4.

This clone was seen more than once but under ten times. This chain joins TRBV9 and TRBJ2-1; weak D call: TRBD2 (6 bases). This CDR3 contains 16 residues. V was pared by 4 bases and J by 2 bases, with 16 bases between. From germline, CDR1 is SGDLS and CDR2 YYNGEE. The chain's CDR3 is CASSSDGGEPYNEQFF. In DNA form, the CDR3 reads TGTGCCAGCAGCTCCGACGGGGGAGAGCCCTACAATGAGCAGTTCTTC. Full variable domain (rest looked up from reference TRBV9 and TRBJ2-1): DSGVTQTPKHLITATGQRVTLRCSPRSGDLSVYWYQQSLDQGLQFLIQYYNGEERAKGNILERFSAQQFPDLHSELNLSSLELGDSALYFCASSSDGGEPYNEQFFGPGTRLTVL.

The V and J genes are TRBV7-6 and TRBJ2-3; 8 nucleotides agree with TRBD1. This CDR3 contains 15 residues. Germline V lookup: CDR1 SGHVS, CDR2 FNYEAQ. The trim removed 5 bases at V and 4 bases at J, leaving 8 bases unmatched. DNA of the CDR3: TGTGCCAGCAGCCGCACAGGGGGTGATGCAGATACGCAGTATTTT. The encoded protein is CASSRTGGDADTQYF.

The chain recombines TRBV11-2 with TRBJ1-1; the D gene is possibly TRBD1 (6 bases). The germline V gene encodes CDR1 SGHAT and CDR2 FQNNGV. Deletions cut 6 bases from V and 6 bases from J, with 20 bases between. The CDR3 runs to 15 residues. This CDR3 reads CASSQLGTLFAEAFF. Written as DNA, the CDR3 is TGTGCCAGCAGTCAACTCGGGACACTTTTTGCTGAAGCTTTCTTT.

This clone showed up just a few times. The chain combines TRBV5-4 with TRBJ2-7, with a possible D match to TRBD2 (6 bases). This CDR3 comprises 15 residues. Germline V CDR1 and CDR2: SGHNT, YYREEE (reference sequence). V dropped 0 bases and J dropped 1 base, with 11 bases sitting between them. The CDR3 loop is CASSLAAGPSYEQYF. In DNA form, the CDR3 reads TGTGCCAGCAGCTTGGCCGCGGGACCGTCCTACGAGCAGTACTTC. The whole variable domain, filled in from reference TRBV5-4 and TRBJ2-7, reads ETGVTQSPTHLIKTRGQQVTLRCSSQSGHNTVSWYQQALGQGPQFIFQYYREEENGRGNFPPRFSGLQFPNYSSELNVNALELDDSALYLCASSLAAGPSYEQYFGPGTRLTVT.

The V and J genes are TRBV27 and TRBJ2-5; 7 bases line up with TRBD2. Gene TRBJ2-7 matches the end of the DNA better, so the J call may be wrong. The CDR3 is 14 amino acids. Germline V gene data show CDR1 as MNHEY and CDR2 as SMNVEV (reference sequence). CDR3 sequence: CASRLSRERYEQYF. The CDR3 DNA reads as TGTGCCAGCAGATTGTCGCGGGAGCGCTACGAGCAGTACTTC.

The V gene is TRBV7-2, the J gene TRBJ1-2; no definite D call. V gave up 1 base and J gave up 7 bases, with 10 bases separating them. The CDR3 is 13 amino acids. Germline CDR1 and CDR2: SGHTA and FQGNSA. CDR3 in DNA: TGTGCCAGCAGCTTAGTTGGCGGTTCTGGCTACACCTTC. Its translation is CASSLVGGSGYTF. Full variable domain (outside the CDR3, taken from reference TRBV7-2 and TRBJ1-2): GAGVSQSPSNKVTEKGKDVELRCDPISGHTALYWYRQSLGQGLEFLIYFQGNSAPDKSGLPSDRFSAERTGGSVSTLTIQRTQQEDSAVYLCASSLVGGSGYTFGSGTRLTVV.

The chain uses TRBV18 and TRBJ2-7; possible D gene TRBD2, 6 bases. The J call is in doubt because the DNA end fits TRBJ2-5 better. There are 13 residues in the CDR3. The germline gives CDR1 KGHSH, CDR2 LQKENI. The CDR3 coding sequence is TGTGCCAGCTCACCACCGGAGGGAGAGACCCAGTACTTC. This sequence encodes CASSPPEGETQYF.

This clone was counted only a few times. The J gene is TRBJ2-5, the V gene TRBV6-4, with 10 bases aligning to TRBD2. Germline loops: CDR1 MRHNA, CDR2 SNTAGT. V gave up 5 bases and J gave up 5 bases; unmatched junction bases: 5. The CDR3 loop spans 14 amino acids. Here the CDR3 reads CASSSAGGGETQYF. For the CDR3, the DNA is TGTGCCAGCAGTTCAGCGGGAGGGGGGGAGACCCAGTACTTC.

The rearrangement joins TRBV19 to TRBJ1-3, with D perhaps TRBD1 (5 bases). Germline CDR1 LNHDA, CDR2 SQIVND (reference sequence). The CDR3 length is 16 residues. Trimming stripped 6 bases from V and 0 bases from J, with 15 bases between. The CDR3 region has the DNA TGTGCCAGTAGCCTGACGGGGGAGGGCTCTGGAAACACCATATATTTT. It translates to CASSLTGEGSGNTIYF. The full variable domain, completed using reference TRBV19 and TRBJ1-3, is DGGITQSPKYLFRKEGQNVTLSCEQNLNHDAMYWYRQDPGQGLRLIYYSQIVNDFQKGDIAEGYSVSREKKESFPLTVTSAQKNPTAFYLCASSLTGEGSGNTIYFGEGSWLTVV.

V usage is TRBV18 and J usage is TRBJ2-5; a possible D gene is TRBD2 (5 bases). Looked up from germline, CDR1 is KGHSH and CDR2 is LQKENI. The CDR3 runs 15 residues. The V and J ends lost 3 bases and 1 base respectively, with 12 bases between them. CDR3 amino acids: CASSPRRDFQETQYF. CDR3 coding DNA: TGTGCCAGCTCACCTAGACGGGATTTCCAAGAGACCCAGTACTTC. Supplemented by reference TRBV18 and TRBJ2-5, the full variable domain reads NAGVMQNPRHLVRRRGQEARLRCSPMKGHSHVYWYRQLPEEGLKFMVYLQKENIIDESGMPKERFSAEFPKEGPSILRIQQVVRGDSAAYFCASSPRRDFQETQYFGPGTRLLVL.

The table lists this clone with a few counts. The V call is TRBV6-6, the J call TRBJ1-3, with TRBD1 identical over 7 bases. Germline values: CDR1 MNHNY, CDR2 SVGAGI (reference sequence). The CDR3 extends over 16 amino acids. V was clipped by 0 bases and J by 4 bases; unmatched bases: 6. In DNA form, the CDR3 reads TGTGCCAGCAGTTACTCAAATACGGGACAGGGAAACACCATATATTTT. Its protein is CASSYSNTGQGNTIYF.

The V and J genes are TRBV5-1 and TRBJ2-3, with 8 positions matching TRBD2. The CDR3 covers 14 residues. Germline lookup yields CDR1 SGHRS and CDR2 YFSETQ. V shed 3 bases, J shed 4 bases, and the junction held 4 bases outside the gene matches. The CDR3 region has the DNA TGCGCCAGCAGCTCGGGACTAGTCTCAGATACGCAGTATTTT. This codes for CASSSGLVSDTQYF.

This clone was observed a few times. CDR3: CASSAQTSSYNEQFF. In DNA form, the CDR3 reads TGTGCCAGCAGCGCCCAGACTAGCTCCTACAATGAGCAGTTCTTC. The chain has TRBV9 and TRBJ2-1; maybe TRBD2 (6 bases). Germline V lookup: CDR1 SGDLS, CDR2 YYNGEE. CDR3 size: 15 residues. V lost 3 bases, J lost 0 bases, and 10 bases lay in between. Full variable domain (outside the CDR3, taken from reference TRBV9 and TRBJ2-1): DSGVTQTPKHLITATGQRVTLRCSPRSGDLSVYWYQQSLDQGLQFLIQYYNGEERAKGNILERFSAQQFPDLHSELNLSSLELGDSALYFCASSAQTSSYNEQFFGPGTRLTVL.

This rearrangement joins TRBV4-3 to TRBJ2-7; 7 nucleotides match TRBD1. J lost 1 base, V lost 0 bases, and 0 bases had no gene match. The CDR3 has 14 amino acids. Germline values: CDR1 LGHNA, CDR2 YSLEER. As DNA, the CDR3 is TGCGCCAGCAGCCAAGACAGGGGGTCCTACGAGCAGTACTTC. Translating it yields CASSQDRGSYEQYF.

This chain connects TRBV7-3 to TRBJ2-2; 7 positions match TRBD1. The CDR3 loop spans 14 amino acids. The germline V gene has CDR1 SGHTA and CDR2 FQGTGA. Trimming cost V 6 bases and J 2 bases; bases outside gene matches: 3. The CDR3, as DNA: TGTGCCAGCAGAGGGGACAGTAACACCGGGGAGCTGTTTTTT. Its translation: CASRGDSNTGELFF.

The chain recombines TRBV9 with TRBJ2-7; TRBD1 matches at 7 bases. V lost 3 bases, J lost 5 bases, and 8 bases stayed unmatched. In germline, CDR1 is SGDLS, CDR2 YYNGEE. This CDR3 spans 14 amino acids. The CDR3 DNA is TGTGCCAGCAGCGCACGTACAGGGGTCCACGAGCAGTACTTC. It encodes CASSARTGVHEQYF.

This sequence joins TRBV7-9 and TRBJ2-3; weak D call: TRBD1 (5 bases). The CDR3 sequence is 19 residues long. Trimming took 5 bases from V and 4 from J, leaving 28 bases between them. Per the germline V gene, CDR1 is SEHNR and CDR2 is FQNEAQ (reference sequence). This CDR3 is CASSAQIFRATLTADTQYF. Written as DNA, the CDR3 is TGTGCCAGCAGCGCACAGATTTTCAGGGCAACTCTAACTGCAGATACGCAGTATTTT.

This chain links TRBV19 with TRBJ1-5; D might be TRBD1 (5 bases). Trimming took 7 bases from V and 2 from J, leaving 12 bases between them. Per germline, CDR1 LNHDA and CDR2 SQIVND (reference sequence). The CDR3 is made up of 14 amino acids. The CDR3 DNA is TGTGCCAGTACCATTGGCAGGGGCAATCAGCCCCAGCATTTT. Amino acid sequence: CASTIGRGNQPQHF.